Listed here are 13 T cell receptor beta chains from one sample, sequenced in a study of PD-1 blockade in classical Hodgkin lymphoma. The repertoire was sequenced with immunoSEQ multiplex PCR; TCRdb's copy has only in-frame clones and lacks some. The repertoire has about 18,000 clones, roughly 80% of them found once; the top ten carry 24%. Relapse after autologous stem cell transplantation occurred in every patient, and brentuximab vedotin exposure varied. The sample consisted of peripheral blood mononuclear cells (PBMCs), taken at baseline. These receptors were collected from a human donor with classical Hodgkin lymphoma.

The chain employs TRBV11-3 and TRBJ1-1; D is uncertain. The CDR3 has 13 residues. The V end lost 8 bases, the J end lost 1 base, and 11 bases lay between the germline ends. The germline gives CDR1 SGHNT, CDR2 YENEEA. The CDR3 region is CASESPSNTEAFF. CDR3 sequence (DNA): TGTGCCAGCGAGAGCCCCTCGAACACTGAAGCTTTCTTT.

The gene calls are TRBV6-6 and TRBJ1-3; D unclear. Trimming took off 0 bases at V and 9 bases at J, with 12 bases between the two ends. Germline CDR1 reads MNHNY; CDR2 reads SVGAGI (reference sequence). The CDR3 contains 14 residues. The DNA for the CDR3 is TGTGCCAGCAGTTACTCGAGTAGTATGGCCACCATATATTTT. It yields the protein CASSYSSSMATIYF.

This chain links TRBV9 with TRBJ2-2, with D hard to call. The CDR3 sequence is 18 residues long. Germline CDR1 is SGDLS and CDR2 is YYNGEE. The V end lost 4 bases, the J end lost 2 bases, and 21 bases lay between the germline ends. The CDR3 nucleotides read TGTGCCAGCAGCCCTAAACCCCCAGTGGGCATCAACACCGGGGAGCTGTTTTTT. Protein: CASSPKPPVGINTGELFF.

The J gene is TRBJ1-1, the V gene TRBV5-1; D gene unclear. Deletions cut 4 bases from V and 2 bases from J, with 9 bases between. The CDR3 is 13 amino acids. Germline CDR1 is SGHRS and CDR2 is YFSETQ. This chain's CDR3 is CASSDGINTEAFF. CDR3 sequence (DNA): TGCGCCAGCAGCGATGGAATCAACACTGAAGCTTTCTTT. Looking up the rest from reference TRBV5-1 and TRBJ1-1 gives the full variable domain: KAGVTQTPRYLIKTRGQQVTLSCSPISGHRSVSWYQQTPGQGLQFLFEYFSETQRNKGNFPGRFSGRQFSNSRSEMNVSTLELGDSALYLCASSDGINTEAFFGQGTRLTVV.

This clone was seen a few times. The junction shows a germline mismatch at one end, possibly a read error. The chain has TRBV2 and TRBJ2-1, with 12 nucleotides matching TRBD2. Germline V gene sequence: CDR1 SNHLY, CDR2 FYNNEI. This CDR3 is 15 amino acids long. CDR3 coding DNA: TGTGCCAGCAGTAAAGCGACTAGCGGGGGCAATGAGCAGTTCTTC. It encodes CASSKATSGGNEQFF.

This clone came up a few times. The rearrangement links TRBV11-2 to TRBJ2-7, with D possibly being TRBD2 (6 bases). Germline lookup yields CDR1 SGHAT and CDR2 FQNNGV. V lost 4 bases and J 3 bases, leaving 16 bases between the germline ends. The CDR3 extends over 15 amino acids. The CDR3 loop reads CASSWRAGGSYEQYF. The CDR3 coding sequence is TGTGCCAGCAGCTGGAGGGCGGGCGGCAGCTACGAGCAGTACTTC.

With regard to this clone: At one boundary the junction diverges from the germline segment, which might be a read error. Additional DNA sequences in this sample encode the identical CDR3. J is TRBJ1-1 and V is TRBV9; D may be TRBD1 (5 bases). Germline V CDR1 and CDR2: SGDLS, YYNGEE. CDR3 length: 15 amino acids. The DNA for the CDR3 is TGTGCCAGCAGCGTAAAAGGGACTGAGAACACTGAAGCTTTTTTT. It yields the protein CASSVKGTENTEAFF.

The rearrangement joins TRBV5-1 to TRBJ2-2; D may be TRBD1 (6 bases). The ends were cut back, 4 bases at V and 0 bases at J, with 10 bases in the middle. The germline gives CDR1 SGHRS, CDR2 YFSETQ. This CDR3 is built from 15 residues. The CDR3 spells CASSAGTSNTGELFF. CDR3 in DNA: TGCGCCAGCAGCGCCGGGACATCGAACACCGGGGAGCTGTTTTTT. Complete variable domain (other parts from reference TRBV5-1 and TRBJ2-2): KAGVTQTPRYLIKTRGQQVTLSCSPISGHRSVSWYQQTPGQGLQFLFEYFSETQRNKGNFPGRFSGRQFSNSRSEMNVSTLELGDSALYLCASSAGTSNTGELFFGEGSRLTVL.

The chain combines TRBV19 with TRBJ2-5; D is possibly TRBD2 (5 bases). There are 16 residues in the CDR3. Germline lookup yields CDR1 LNHDA and CDR2 SQIVND (reference sequence). Trimming cost V 4 bases and J 4 bases, with 19 bases left between them. The CDR3 DNA sequence: TGTGCCAGTAGTACCCTCCGCGACCGAGGGAGAGAGACCCAGTACTTC. Protein product: CASSTLRDRGRETQYF.

V gene TRBV7-8 combines with J gene TRBJ2-3, with no clear D. Germline V gene data show CDR1 as SGHVS and CDR2 as FQNEAQ. The CDR3 has 13 residues. V was cut by 4 bases and J by 0 bases, with 5 bases left in between. The CDR3 bases are TGTGCCAGCAGCTACGGTAGCACAGATACGCAGTATTTT. It yields the protein CASSYGSTDTQYF.

CDR3 residues: CASTGADHNYEQYF. In DNA, the CDR3 is TGCGCCAGCACCGGAGCGGACCATAACTACGAGCAGTACTTC. This chain connects TRBV10-1 to TRBJ2-7; D may be TRBD2 (5 bases). The ends were cut back, 7 bases at V and 3 bases at J, with 16 bases in the middle. This CDR3 is 14 amino acids long. Germline V gives CDR1 WNHNN, CDR2 SYGVQD (reference sequence).

V usage is TRBV2 and J usage is TRBJ2-1; D uncertain. The CDR3 contains 15 residues. Germline V gene lookup returns CDR1 SNHLY and CDR2 FYNNEI. Deletions cut 6 bases from V and 6 bases from J, with 18 bases between. The CDR3 bases are TGTGCCAGCAGGTTCGGGCAGCCTCTAGGCAATGAGCAGTTCTTC. Its translation is CASRFGQPLGNEQFF.

The CDR3 coding sequence is TGTGCCTGGAGGGGACTAGCGGGAGTCCGAAACACCGGGGAGCTGTTTTTT. Translating it yields CAWRGLAGVRNTGELFF. The chain has TRBV30 and TRBJ2-2; 14 bases agree with TRBD2. Germline V gene sequence: CDR1 GTSNPN, CDR2 SVGIG (reference sequence). The length of the CDR3 is 17 residues. Trimming cost V 3 bases and J 2 bases; bases outside gene matches: 5.